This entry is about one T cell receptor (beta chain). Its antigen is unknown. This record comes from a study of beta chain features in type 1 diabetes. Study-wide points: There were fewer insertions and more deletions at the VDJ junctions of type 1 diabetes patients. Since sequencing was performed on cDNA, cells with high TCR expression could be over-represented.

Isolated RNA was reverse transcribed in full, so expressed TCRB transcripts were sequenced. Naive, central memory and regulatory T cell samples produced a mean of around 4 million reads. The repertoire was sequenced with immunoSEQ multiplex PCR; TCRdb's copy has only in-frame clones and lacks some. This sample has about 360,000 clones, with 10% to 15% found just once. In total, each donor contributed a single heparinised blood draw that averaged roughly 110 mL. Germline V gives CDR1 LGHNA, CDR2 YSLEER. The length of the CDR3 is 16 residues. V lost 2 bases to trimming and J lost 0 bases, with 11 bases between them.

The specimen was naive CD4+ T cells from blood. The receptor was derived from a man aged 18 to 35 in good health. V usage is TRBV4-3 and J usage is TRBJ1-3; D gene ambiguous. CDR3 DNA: TGCGCCAGCAGCCAAACCCCAGCAGGCTCTGGAAACACCATATATTTT. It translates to CASSQTPAGSGNTIYF.